This is a list of T cell receptor beta chains from one sample in a study of T-cell reconstitution after alpha-beta-depleted transplantation in children. TCRdb recomputed calls from the PCR reads with MiXCR, one row per CDR3 protein. The table records some 600,000 distinct CDR3 sequences, 13% of them present only once. The material sequenced was PBMCs, mostly from graft donor cells, taken 360 days after TCRalphabeta/CD19-depleted stem cell transplant. The source of these receptors is a male patient aged 5 to 17 who had a stem cell transplant for acute myeloid leukemia, so the T cells may come from the graft donor. The CDR3 runs from the conserved cysteine through the conserved F or W. The D gene is left open where the match is weak. Only some rows state a clone size, as once, few, many or a class for expanded clones.

j_call,d_call,v_call,clone_size,cdr3_nt,cdr3_aa
TRBJ2-4,-,TRBV9,-,TGTGCCAGCAGCGTAGGTGAATTAGCCAAAAACATTCAGTACTTC,CASSVGELAKNIQYF
TRBJ2-3,-,TRBV29-1,many,TGCAGCGTTGATAGCGGTCACCCTAGCACAGATACGCAGTATTTT,CSVDSGHPSTDTQYF
TRBJ2-2,-,TRBV20-1,many,TGCAGTGCTAGAGAGCCGGCAACCACCGGGGAGCTGTTTTTT,CSAREPATTGELFF
TRBJ2-1,-,TRBV28,few,TGTGCCAGCAGTTCGTACGGTGGGAGCTCCTACAATGAGCAGTTCTTC,CASSSYGGSSYNEQFF
TRBJ1-2,-,TRBV7-9,-,TGTGCCAGCAGCTCCCGGGACTTAGATGGCTACACCTTC,CASSSRDLDGYTF
TRBJ2-7,TRBD1,TRBV7-6,-,TGTGCCAGCAGCTTAGATGGTTCGGGGACAGGCGGAACAAAACCTGACTACGAGCAGTACTTC,CASSLDGSGTGGTKPDYEQYF
TRBJ2-3,-,TRBV7-2,many,TGTGCCAGCAGCTCTGGACGCACAGATACGCAGTATTTT,CASSSGRTDTQYF
TRBJ2-7,TRBD2,TRBV12-3/TRBV12-4,-,TGTGCCAGCAGTTGGACTAGTATTCCCTCCTACGAGCAGTACTTC,CASSWTSIPSYEQYF
TRBJ2-7,-,TRBV10-3,-,TGTGCCATCAGGACAGGTTACGAGCAGTACTTC,CAIRTGYEQYF
TRBJ2-5,-,TRBV25-1,many,TGTGCCAGCAGTGAATGGGGATCAGAGACCCAGTACTTC,CASSEWGSETQYF
TRBJ2-7,-,TRBV4-3,few,TGCGCCAGCAGCCAGTACAGGTACTCCTACGAGCAGTACTTC,CASSQYRYSYEQYF
TRBJ1-2,-,TRBV28,many,TGTGCCAGTCTCGCGGCATCCGACACCTTC,CASLAASDTF
TRBJ2-7,TRBD2,TRBV5-1,few,TGCGCCAGCAGCTTAGCGGGAGGGCCGGGGGAGCAGTACTTC,CASSLAGGPGEQYF
TRBJ2-1,-,TRBV20-1,many,TGCAGTGCGCGGGAAAGGGTCCTAATCAATGAGCAGTTCTTC,CSARERVLINEQFF
TRBJ2-1,-,TRBV20-1,many,TGCAGCGGTGAGGTTGGGAACTACAATGAGCAGTTCTTC,CSGEVGNYNEQFF
TRBJ2-2,TRBD2,TRBV6-1,-,TGTGCCAGCAGTGCAGCGGGAGTGAACACCGGGGAGCTGTTTTTT,CASSAAGVNTGELFF
TRBJ2-5,TRBD2,TRBV29-1,-,TGCAGCGTTGTGTGGGCGGGGGAAGAGACCCAGTACTTC,CSVVWAGEETQYF